The T cell receptor beta chain under discussion was sequenced for a study of siplizumab effects on memory and regulatory T cells. Measured with immunoSEQ multiplex PCR; TCRdb has only the in-frame clones, and not every one. The data hold some 100,000 clones, with 91% observed a single time. Specimen: CD4+ T cells sorted from blood. This receptor was obtained from a human donor in good health. Some clones in this sample may be carry-over from other donors' samples.

The CDR3, as DNA: TGTGCCAGCAGTTACTCGAGAGGCCAGGGTCAGCCCCAGCATTTT. It encodes CASSYSRGQGQPQHF. The V gene is TRBV6-6, the J gene TRBJ1-5, with a weak D call TRBD1 (5 bases). The ends were cut back, 0 bases at V and 6 bases at J, with 12 bases in the middle. Germline V lookup: CDR1 MNHNY, CDR2 SVGAGI (reference sequence). There are 15 residues in the CDR3.